This is a list of T cell receptor beta chains from one sample in a study of control samples from healthy donors and cancer patients. Profiling relied on immunoSEQ multiplex PCR, and the TCRdb table lists in-frame clones only, not all of them. The sample contains about 59,000 clones, more than 85% of which appear only once. The source material was PBMCs. These TCRs come from a man in his forties or fifties with colorectal cancer. Both conserved end residues are part of each CDR3. Each record gives: J gene, V gene, clone size, CDR3 length, D gene, CDR3 protein, CDR3 DNA. D genes are given only for firm matches. Clone sizes are given selectively: once, few, many, or a class where the clone is expanded.

J gene: TRBJ2-7; V gene: TRBV7-2; clone size: .; CDR3 length: 14; D gene: .; CDR3 protein: CASSLEGLAYEQYF; CDR3 DNA: TGTGCCAGCAGCCTAGAGGGTTTAGCCTACGAGCAGTACTTC
J gene: TRBJ2-5; V gene: TRBV5-6; clone size: .; CDR3 length: 13; D gene: .; CDR3 protein: CASSLSTQETQYF; CDR3 DNA: TGTGCCAGCAGCTTGTCAACACAAGAGACCCAGTACTTC
J gene: TRBJ2-7; V gene: TRBV12-3/TRBV12-4; clone size: .; CDR3 length: 10; D gene: .; CDR3 protein: CASSTYEQYF; CDR3 DNA: TGTGCCAGCAGCACCTACGAGCAGTACTTC
J gene: TRBJ1-1; V gene: TRBV19; clone size: .; CDR3 length: 15; D gene: .; CDR3 protein: CASSGRTERTTEAFF; CDR3 DNA: TGTGCCAGTAGTGGGAGGACGGAAAGGACCACTGAAGCTTTCTTT
J gene: TRBJ2-6; V gene: TRBV3-1/TRBV3-2; clone size: .; CDR3 length: 18; D gene: TRBD1; CDR3 protein: CASSQDDRGRAGANVLTF; CDR3 DNA: TGTGCCAGCAGCCAAGATGACAGGGGGCGAGCTGGGGCCAACGTCCTGACTTTC
J gene: TRBJ2-1; V gene: TRBV6-6; clone size: few; CDR3 length: 16; D gene: TRBD2; CDR3 protein: CASSSLAGVMMGEQFF; CDR3 DNA: TGTGCCAGCAGTTCCCTAGCGGGGGTAATGATGGGTGAGCAGTTCTTC
J gene: TRBJ2-7; V gene: TRBV4-1; clone size: once; CDR3 length: 16; D gene: TRBD1; CDR3 protein: CASSQKVTGGTYEQYF; CDR3 DNA: TGCGCCAGCAGCCAAAAGGTGACAGGGGGCACCTACGAGCAGTACTTC
J gene: TRBJ1-1; V gene: TRBV4-2; clone size: .; CDR3 length: 13; D gene: TRBD1; CDR3 protein: CASSQAQGTEAFF; CDR3 DNA: TGTGCCAGCAGCCAAGCACAGGGGACTGAAGCTTTCTTT
J gene: TRBJ2-3; V gene: TRBV3-1/TRBV3-2; clone size: .; CDR3 length: 13; D gene: .; CDR3 protein: CASSQDLGGSEYF; CDR3 DNA: TGTGCCAGCAGCCAAGATCTCGGGGGTTCTGAGTATTTT
J gene: TRBJ2-2; V gene: TRBV5-1; clone size: .; CDR3 length: 13; D gene: .; CDR3 protein: CASSLDLTGELFF; CDR3 DNA: TGCGCCAGCAGCTTGGATCTGACTGGGGAGCTGTTTTTT
J gene: TRBJ2-3; V gene: TRBV9; clone size: once; CDR3 length: 15; D gene: TRBD2; CDR3 protein: CASSVGAGGTDTQYF; CDR3 DNA: TGTGCCAGCAGCGTAGGAGCGGGGGGCACAGATACGCAGTATTTT
J gene: TRBJ2-1; V gene: TRBV9; clone size: .; CDR3 length: 21; D gene: TRBD2; CDR3 protein: CASSARLASGTSGGPYNEQFF; CDR3 DNA: TGTGCCAGCAGCGCAAGACTAGCTTCCGGGACTAGCGGGGGTCCCTACAATGAGCAGTTCTTC
J gene: TRBJ2-7; V gene: TRBV7-9; clone size: .; CDR3 length: 14; D gene: TRBD1; CDR3 protein: CASSWDSQIYEQYF; CDR3 DNA: TGTGCCAGCAGCTGGGACAGTCAAATATACGAGCAGTACTTC
J gene: TRBJ2-2; V gene: TRBV12-2; clone size: few; CDR3 length: 17; D gene: .; CDR3 protein: CASRYGLAGDNTGELFF; CDR3 DNA: TGTGCAAGTCGCTACGGACTAGCGGGGGATAACACCGGGGAGCTGTTTTTT
J gene: TRBJ1-2; V gene: TRBV20-1; clone size: .; CDR3 length: 13; D gene: .; CDR3 protein: CSASNRTNYGYTF; CDR3 DNA: TGCAGTGCTAGTAACAGAACTAACTATGGCTACACCTTC
J gene: TRBJ1-1; V gene: TRBV7-9; clone size: few; CDR3 length: 14; D gene: .; CDR3 protein: CASSLQEMNTEAFF; CDR3 DNA: TGTGCCAGCAGCTTACAAGAGATGAACACTGAAGCTTTCTTT
J gene: TRBJ2-7; V gene: TRBV27; clone size: .; CDR3 length: 13; D gene: .; CDR3 protein: CASSLSNSYERYF; CDR3 DNA: TGTGCCAGCAGTTTAAGTAACTCCTACGAGCGGTACTTC
J gene: TRBJ1-2; V gene: TRBV7-3; clone size: once; CDR3 length: 12; D gene: .; CDR3 protein: CASSPGRHGHTF; CDR3 DNA: TGTGCCAGCAGCCCGGGCCGTCATGGCCACACCTTC
J gene: TRBJ2-3; V gene: TRBV13; clone size: .; CDR3 length: 14; D gene: TRBD2; CDR3 protein: CASSPGTNSDTQYF; CDR3 DNA: TGTGCCAGCAGCCCCGGGACTAATTCAGATACGCAGTATTTT
J gene: TRBJ2-5; V gene: TRBV7-2; clone size: .; CDR3 length: 13; D gene: .; CDR3 protein: CASTRGGQETQYF; CDR3 DNA: TGTGCCAGCACCCGAGGGGGCCAAGAGACCCAGTACTTC
J gene: TRBJ1-4; V gene: TRBV9; clone size: .; CDR3 length: 16; D gene: .; CDR3 protein: CASSVGVGTGNEKLFF; CDR3 DNA: TGTGCCAGCAGCGTCGGGGTCGGGACGGGTAATGAAAAACTGTTTTTT
J gene: TRBJ1-6; V gene: TRBV18; clone size: .; CDR3 length: 15; D gene: .; CDR3 protein: CASSPSGGFNSPLHF; CDR3 DNA: TGTGCCAGCTCACCATCCGGAGGGTTCAATTCACCCCTCCACTTT
J gene: TRBJ2-3; V gene: TRBV20-1; clone size: .; CDR3 length: 9; D gene: .; CDR3 protein: CSASGPQYF; CDR3 DNA: TGCAGTGCTAGTGGCCCGCAGTATTTT
J gene: TRBJ1-2; V gene: TRBV6-5; clone size: .; CDR3 length: 16; D gene: TRBD1; CDR3 protein: CASSYPPGQGHYGYTF; CDR3 DNA: TGTGCCAGCAGTTACCCCCCGGGACAGGGCCACTATGGCTACACCTTC
J gene: TRBJ2-7; V gene: TRBV19; clone size: .; CDR3 length: 11; D gene: .; CDR3 protein: CASSRDHEQYF; CDR3 DNA: TGTGCCAGTAGTCGGGACCACGAGCAGTACTTC
J gene: TRBJ1-6; V gene: TRBV7-3; clone size: .; CDR3 length: 13; D gene: TRBD1; CDR3 protein: CASSLTGDSPLHF; CDR3 DNA: TGTGCCAGCAGCCTTACAGGGGATTCACCCCTCCACTTT
J gene: TRBJ2-3; V gene: TRBV30; clone size: .; CDR3 length: 15; D gene: TRBD1; CDR3 protein: CAWTRNRGSTDTQYF; CDR3 DNA: TGTGCCTGGACCCGGAACAGGGGTAGCACAGATACGCAGTATTTT
J gene: TRBJ2-5; V gene: TRBV20-1; clone size: .; CDR3 length: 11; D gene: .; CDR3 protein: CSALRGKTQYF; CDR3 DNA: TGCAGTGCACTGAGGGGGAAGACCCAGTACTTC
J gene: TRBJ2-5; V gene: TRBV9; clone size: .; CDR3 length: 14; D gene: TRBD1; CDR3 protein: CASSSRQGRETQYF; CDR3 DNA: TGTGCCAGCAGCTCCCGACAGGGGAGGGAGACCCAGTACTTC
J gene: TRBJ2-1; V gene: TRBV24-1; clone size: .; CDR3 length: 20; D gene: .; CDR3 protein: CATSDTGQGMGSGVYNEQFF; CDR3 DNA: TGTGCCACCAGTGATACCGGACAGGGCATGGGTAGCGGGGTCTACAATGAGCAGTTCTTC
J gene: TRBJ2-5; V gene: TRBV9; clone size: .; CDR3 length: 13; D gene: .; CDR3 protein: CASSFQGTETQYF; CDR3 DNA: TGTGCCAGCAGCTTCCAGGGTACCGAGACCCAGTACTTC